A few counts support the clone carrying this T cell receptor beta chain. Antigen unknown. Germline V lookup: CDR1 SQVTM, CDR2 ANQGSEA. This CDR3 region has 13 residues. With 3 bases removed from V and 1 base from J, the gap between germline ends came to 8 bases. The data derive from a study of cytomegalovirus exposure and HLA in healthy donors. General study points: Near-uniform donor sequencing depth was presumed by presence/absence analyses.

The PCR used 60 Vbeta and 13 Jbeta primers. Profiled with immunoSEQ multiplex PCR; TCRdb holds only in-frame clones, not every one. The sample has some 130,000 clones; over 50% are singletons. Sequences were obtained from PBMCs. This clonotype was obtained from a human donor in good health. The chain couples TRBV29-1 to TRBJ2-3, with D possibly TRBD2 on 6 matching bases. CDR3 sequence (DNA): TGCAGCGTTGATGGAGGGGGCACAGATACGCAGTATTTT. It yields the protein CSVDGGGTDTQYF.